This T cell receptor (beta chain) came from a study of regulatory T cells in long-lasting Graves disease (dated by TCRdb to 2020 to 2023). Background for the entire study: Patients with newly diagnosed Graves' disease had been on antithyroid drugs for under 3 months. The study took place in China and was registered as a clinical trial. This study used TCR sequencing and RNA sequencing of peripheral blood to compare persistent Graves' disease patients against newly diagnosed Graves' disease patients. TCR sequencing covered roughly 13 persistent and some 20 newly diagnosed Graves' disease patients, around 35 samples in total. Overall study outcomes, separate from this receptor: A larger number of public clonotypes was shared among persistent patients (approximately 2,600) than among newly diagnosed patients (about 990). Only peripheral blood was studied, because thyroid tissue, the primary lesion, was inaccessible. Persistent Graves' disease patients showed lower TCR Shannon entropy and fewer highly expanded clones than newly diagnosed patients, suggesting clonal expansion. TRBV28, TRBJ1-2 and TRBJ2-5 were preferentially used in persistent disease, while TRBV20-1 and TRBJ2-1 were favored in newly diagnosed disease. The small sample size was acknowledged by the authors as a limitation that may reduce accuracy. Only the TCR beta chain was sequenced and analyzed.

Per the germline V gene (reference sequence), DFQATT is the CDR1 and SNEGSKA is the CDR2. V is pared back by 7 bases and J by 5 bases, with 20 bases lying between the germline termini. The CDR3 sequence holds 14 residues, the cysteine and phenylalanine included. Just CDR3 DNA is preserved here, 42 bases in frame from base 1. Read against the paper, the sample's time point label means: newly diagnosed GD, antithyroid drugs for less than 3 months. RNA was extracted from PBMCs in TRIzol for both TCR sequencing and RNA sequencing. The diagnosis of Graves' disease followed American Thyroid Association guidelines. Recruitment of patients was carried out at an endocrinology department in Xi'an, China. Each patient gave approximately 10 milliliters of peripheral blood, collected in an EDTA anticoagulant tube. Ficoll Paque Plus density gradient separation was used to isolate PBMCs, and no further T cell sorting was performed. RNA quality was checked with an Agilent 2100 Bioanalyzer and agarose gel, and concentration with a NanoDrop 2000.

Libraries were constructed by multiplex PCR. Sequencing was performed on an Illumina HiSeq 4000. TCR beta libraries were built with iRepertoire HTBI primers and Arm-PCR amplification of CDR3 regions. Before sequencing, the PCR products underwent gel purification. The study's processing was this. Gene usage analysis of CDR3 amino acid clonotypes used the 55 to 65 TRBV and more than 13 TRBJ segments found across samples. Filtered high-quality paired reads were merged into contigs using COPE and FqMerger. Contigs were aligned with BLAST to IMGT TRBV, TRBD and TRBJ reference genes, and CDR3 was defined per IMGT. Any clonotype with a frequency above 0.1% was counted as a highly expanded clone. Shannon entropy was used to measure repertoire diversity, and the Gini coefficient was used to measure V-J evenness. A clonotype found in more than one individual was treated as public. In-frame beta chains were kept once TCRdb had trimmed the public reads at Q25 with fastp and called clones with MiXCR. All rows with the same CDR3 protein become a single entry with the most common DNA and genes. None of the V and J calls come from the authors' own analysis; TCRdb made them. Across this sample there are some 370,000 distinct CDR3 sequences, with approximately 12% seen only once. Approximately 20% of the sample belongs to the ten largest clones.

At least ten counts were recorded for this clonotype. No antigen is known for it. One base away there is no much larger clone; base qualities are not given. Separately, the same data were catalogued under a study of T cells in Graves' hyperthyroidism and ophthalmopathy. The second paper further reports: Stable Graves' hyperthyroidism was defined as the absence of progression to ophthalmopathy over 18 months of follow-up. The hyperthyroidism patients were between 18 and 65 years old and newly diagnosed, with a disease duration of less than 2 months. Exclusion was applied to patients with uncontrolled infections, other autoimmune diseases, pregnancy or lactation. Diagnoses were established on the basis of clinical symptoms, serum thyroxine and TRAb, thyroid ultrasound, and orbital computed tomography. A first-round RT-PCR of the TCR CDR3 used the HTBI primer set with the Qiagen OneStep RT-PCR kit. Blood samples also contained most of the expanded thyroid clonotypes (frequency above 0.001), which suggests that blood repertoires may reflect thyroid immune responses. In cross-validation, a model built on a 13 V-J signature told ophthalmopathy apart from stable hyperthyroidism with under 90% sensitivity and about 81% specificity, and in testing the same model reached 80%/75%. In validation, progression to ophthalmopathy was predicted by the model with about 70% sensitivity and just over 72% specificity, a median of approximately 6.5 months before onset. To identify distinguishing TCR V-J signatures, a discovery cohort of about 100 patients was used, comprising 43 with Graves' ophthalmopathy and 57 with stable Graves' hyperthyroidism. Prospective prediction of ophthalmopathy was tested in an independent validation cohort consisting of some 19 hyperthyroidism patients and 15 or so patients who later progressed to ophthalmopathy. For training and testing, the 100 or so patients in the discovery cohort were randomly divided in a 7:3 ratio. In addition, the study compared T-cell repertoires in thyroid tissue and in blood from five to seven Graves' hyperthyroidism patients. After blood sampling, hyperthyroidism patients were treated with methimazole at a starting dose of 30 mg daily, and ophthalmopathy patients were treated with high-dose intravenous methylprednisolone. Libraries were constructed in a second round of multiplex PCR, after which size selection and purification were performed. Paired-end sequencing of the libraries was performed with 100 bp reads on an Illumina HiSeq2000. SOAPnuke was used to process the raw data, throwing out any read that contained adapters or uncalled bases, had a mean Phred below 15, or lacked an exact constant-primer or identifier match. High-quality paired reads were merged using COPE v1.2.5, and each unique nucleotide sequence was defined as a clonotype. MiTCR v1.1 was used to align the clonotypes against IMGT TRBV, TRBD and TRBJ reference segments. The analysis included only V-J combinations with a frequency above 0.0001, which together covered around 99% of the repertoires. The TCS score was defined as the ratio of F50 (clonal expansion) to E x V (chaos), calculated using BLOSUM62-based TCRdist between CDR3 peptides within each V-J. Welch's t-statistics and random forest reduced roughly 540 V-J features to 10 to 15, which were used in a naive Bayes classifier (R e1071). Sample size was not statistically predetermined, and blinding of investigators to group allocation was not performed. The paper describes TCR Vbeta CDR3 sequencing of 140 or so peripheral blood samples, made up of around 41 ophthalmopathy patients, roughly 72 hyperthyroidism patients and some 17 progressor patients.

The source was peripheral blood mononuclear cells (PBMCs), collected at new diagnosis, from a patient treated with antithyroid drugs. The chain was built from TRBV20-1 and TRBJ1-1; tentative D gene TRBD1, with 5 bases matching. This sequence was found in a woman between 18 and 29 years old with Graves disease. Donor details come from another sample of the same person, matched by shared clones. The CDR3 is CSVETLRVGTEAFF. The bases read TGCAGTGTTGAGACGCTCAGGGTAGGAACTGAAGCTTTCTTT.